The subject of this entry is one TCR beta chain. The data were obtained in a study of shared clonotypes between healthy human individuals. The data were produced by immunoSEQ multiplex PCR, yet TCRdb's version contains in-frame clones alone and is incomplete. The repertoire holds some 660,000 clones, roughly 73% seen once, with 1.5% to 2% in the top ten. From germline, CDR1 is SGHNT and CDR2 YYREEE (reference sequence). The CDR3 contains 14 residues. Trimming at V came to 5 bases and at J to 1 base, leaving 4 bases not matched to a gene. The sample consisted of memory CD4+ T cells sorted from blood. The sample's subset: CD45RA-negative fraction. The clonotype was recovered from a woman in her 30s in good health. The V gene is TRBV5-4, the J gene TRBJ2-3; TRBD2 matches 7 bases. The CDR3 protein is CASRLAGRTDTQYF. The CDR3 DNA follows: TGTGCCAGCAGGTTAGCGGGCCGCACAGATACGCAGTATTTT.